The clone carrying this T cell receptor beta chain has more than one count but fewer than ten. CDR3 length equals 15 residues. Germline CDR1 is MNHEY and CDR2 is SMNVEV (reference sequence). The trim removed 6 bases at V and 2 bases at J, leaving 7 bases unmatched. Researchers amplified the TCR beta CDR3 regions from RNA transcripts. The HTBI primer set was used in a first-round RT-PCR of the TCR CDR3. TCRdb analysed the multiplex PCR reads with MiXCR anew, one entry per CDR3 protein. The sample shows hundreds of thousands of distinct CDR3 sequences, around 15% of them seen only once. This entry belongs to a study of T cells in Graves' hyperthyroidism and ophthalmopathy.

This receptor was identified in a woman between 40 and 50 years old with Graves' ophthalmopathy. The specimen sequenced was blood. The rearrangement links TRBV27 to TRBJ1-5, with 7 nucleotides matching TRBD1. CDR3 DNA: TGTGCCAGCAGCCAATACAGGGGTGGCAATCAGCCCCAGCATTTT. It codes for CASSQYRGGNQPQHF.